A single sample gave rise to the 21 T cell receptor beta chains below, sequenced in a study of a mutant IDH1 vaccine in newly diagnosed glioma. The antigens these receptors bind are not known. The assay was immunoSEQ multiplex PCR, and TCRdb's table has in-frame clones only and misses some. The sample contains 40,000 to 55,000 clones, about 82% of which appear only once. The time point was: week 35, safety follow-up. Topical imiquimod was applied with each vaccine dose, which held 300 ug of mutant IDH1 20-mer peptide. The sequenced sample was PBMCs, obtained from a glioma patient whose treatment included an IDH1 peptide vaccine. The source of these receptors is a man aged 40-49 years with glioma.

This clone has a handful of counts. The CDR3 bases are TGTGCCAGCAGCTTACTAATGAGGGCTAGCGCAGACAATGAGCAGTTCTTC. Protein product: CASSLLMRASADNEQFF. The chain couples TRBV7-8 to TRBJ2-1; maybe TRBD2 (6 bases). Trimming pared 2 bases from V and 5 bases from J, leaving 19 bases between. The germline V gene has CDR1 SGHVS and CDR2 FQNEAQ. CDR3 length: 17 residues.

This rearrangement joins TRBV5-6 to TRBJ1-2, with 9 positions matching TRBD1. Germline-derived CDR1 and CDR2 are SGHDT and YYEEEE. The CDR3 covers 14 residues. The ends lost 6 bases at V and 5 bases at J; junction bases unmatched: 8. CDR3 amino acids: CASKTGTGLYGYTF. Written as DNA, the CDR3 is TGTGCCAGCAAAACGGGGACAGGGTTATATGGCTACACCTTC. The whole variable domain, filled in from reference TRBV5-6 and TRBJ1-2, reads DAGVTQSPTHLIKTRGQQVTLRCSPKSGHDTVSWYQQALGQGPQFIFQYYEEEERQRGNFPDRFSGHQFPNYSSELNVNALLLGDSALYLCASKTGTGLYGYTFGSGTRLTVV.

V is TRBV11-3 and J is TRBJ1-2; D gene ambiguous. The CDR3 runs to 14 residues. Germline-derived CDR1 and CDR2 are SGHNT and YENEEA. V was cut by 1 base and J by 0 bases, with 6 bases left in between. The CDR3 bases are TGTGCCAGCAGCTTAGCACAAACTAACTATGGCTACACCTTC. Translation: CASSLAQTNYGYTF.

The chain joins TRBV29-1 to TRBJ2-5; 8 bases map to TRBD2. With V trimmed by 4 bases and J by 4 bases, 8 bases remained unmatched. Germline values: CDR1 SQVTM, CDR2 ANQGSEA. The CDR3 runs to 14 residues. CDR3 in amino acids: CSVGSSGSGETQYF. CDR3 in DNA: TGCAGCGTTGGATCCAGCGGGAGTGGAGAGACCCAGTACTTC.

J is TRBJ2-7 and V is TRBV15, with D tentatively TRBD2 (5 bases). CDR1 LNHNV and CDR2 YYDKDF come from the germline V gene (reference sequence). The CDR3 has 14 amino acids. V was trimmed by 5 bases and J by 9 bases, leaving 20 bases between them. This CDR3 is CATSLGGGPSPQYV. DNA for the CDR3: TGTGCCACCAGCCTAGGAGGTGGCCCCTCGCCGCAGTACGTC.

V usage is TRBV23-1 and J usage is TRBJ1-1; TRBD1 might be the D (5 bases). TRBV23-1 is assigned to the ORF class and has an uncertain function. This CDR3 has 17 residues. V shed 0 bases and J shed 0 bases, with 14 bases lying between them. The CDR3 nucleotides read TGCGCCAGCAGTCAATCACGGTCAGGGAGGATGAACACTGAAGCTTTCTTT. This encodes CASSQSRSGRMNTEAFF.

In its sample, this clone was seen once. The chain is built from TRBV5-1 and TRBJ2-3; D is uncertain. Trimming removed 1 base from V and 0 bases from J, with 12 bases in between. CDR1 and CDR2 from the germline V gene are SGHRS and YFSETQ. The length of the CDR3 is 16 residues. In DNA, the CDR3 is TGCGCCAGCAGCTTGTCACAGCACCAAAGCACAGATACGCAGTATTTT. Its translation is CASSLSQHQSTDTQYF.

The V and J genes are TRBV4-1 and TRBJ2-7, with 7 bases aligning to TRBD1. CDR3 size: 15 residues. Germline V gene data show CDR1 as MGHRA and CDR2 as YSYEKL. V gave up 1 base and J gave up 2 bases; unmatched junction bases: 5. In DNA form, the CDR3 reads TGCGCCAGCAGCCAAGGACAGGGCCCTACCTACGAGCAGTACTTC. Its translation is CASSQGQGPTYEQYF.

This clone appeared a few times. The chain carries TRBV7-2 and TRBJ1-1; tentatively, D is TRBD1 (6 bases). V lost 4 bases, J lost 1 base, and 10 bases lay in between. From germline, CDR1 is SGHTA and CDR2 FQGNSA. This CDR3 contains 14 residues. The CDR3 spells CASSSGGGNTEAFF. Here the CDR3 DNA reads TGTGCCAGCAGCTCGGGGGGCGGGAACACTGAAGCTTTCTTT.

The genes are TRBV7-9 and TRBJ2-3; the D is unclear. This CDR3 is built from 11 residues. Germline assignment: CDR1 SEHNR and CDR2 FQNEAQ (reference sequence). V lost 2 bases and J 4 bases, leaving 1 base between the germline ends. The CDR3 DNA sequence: TGTGCCAGCAGCTTACCAGATACGCAGTATTTT. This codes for CASSLPDTQYF.

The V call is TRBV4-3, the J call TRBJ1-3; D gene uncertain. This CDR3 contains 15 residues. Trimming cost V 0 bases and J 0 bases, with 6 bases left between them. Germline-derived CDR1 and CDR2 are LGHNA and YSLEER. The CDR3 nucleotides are TGCGCCAGCAGCCAAGATCGGGTCTCTGGAAACACCATATATTTT. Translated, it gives CASSQDRVSGNTIYF.

DNA for the CDR3: TGCGCCAGCAGGTCTGGAGTCCAAGAGACCCAGTACTTC. This codes for CASRSGVQETQYF. The chain links TRBV5-1 to TRBJ2-5; no firm D call. The CDR3 contains 13 residues. Looked up from germline, CDR1 is SGHRS and CDR2 is YFSETQ. The V end lost 5 bases, the J end lost 1 base, and 9 bases lay between the germline ends. Filled out from reference TRBV5-1 and TRBJ2-5, the complete variable domain reads KAGVTQTPRYLIKTRGQQVTLSCSPISGHRSVSWYQQTPGQGLQFLFEYFSETQRNKGNFPGRFSGRQFSNSRSEMNVSTLELGDSALYLCASRSGVQETQYFGPGTRLLVL.

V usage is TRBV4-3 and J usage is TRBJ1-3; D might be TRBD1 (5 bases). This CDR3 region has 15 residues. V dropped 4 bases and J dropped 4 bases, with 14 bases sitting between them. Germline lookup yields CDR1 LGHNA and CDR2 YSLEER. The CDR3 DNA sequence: TGCGCCAGCAGCCGGACTCAGGGAACAGGAAACACCATATATTTT. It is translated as CASSRTQGTGNTIYF.

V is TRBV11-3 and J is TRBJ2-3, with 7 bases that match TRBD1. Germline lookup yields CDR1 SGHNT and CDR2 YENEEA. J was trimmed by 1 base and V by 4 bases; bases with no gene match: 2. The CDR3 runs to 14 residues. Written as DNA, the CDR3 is TGTGCCAGCAGCTCCGGACAGGGCACAGATACGCAGTATTTT. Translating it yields CASSSGQGTDTQYF.

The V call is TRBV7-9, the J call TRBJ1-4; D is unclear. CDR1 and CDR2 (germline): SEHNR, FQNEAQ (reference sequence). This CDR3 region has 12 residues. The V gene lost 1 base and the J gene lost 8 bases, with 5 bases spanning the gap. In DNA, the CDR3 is TGTGCCAGCAGCTTAGAGACAGAAAAACTGTTTTTT. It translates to CASSLETEKLFF. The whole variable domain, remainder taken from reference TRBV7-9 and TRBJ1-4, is DTGVSQNPRHKITKRGQNVTFRCDPISEHNRLYWYRQTLGQGPEFLTYFQNEAQLEKSRLLSDRFSAERPKGSFSTLEIQRTEQGDSAMYLCASSLETEKLFFGSGTQLSVL.

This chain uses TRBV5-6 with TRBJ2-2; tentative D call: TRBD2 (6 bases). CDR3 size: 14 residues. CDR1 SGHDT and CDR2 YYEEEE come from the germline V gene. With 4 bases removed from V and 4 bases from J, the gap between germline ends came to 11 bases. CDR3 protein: CASSREQFTGELFF. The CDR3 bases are TGTGCCAGCAGCCGGGAGCAATTCACCGGGGAGCTGTTTTTT. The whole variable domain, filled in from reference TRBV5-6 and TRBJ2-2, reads DAGVTQSPTHLIKTRGQQVTLRCSPKSGHDTVSWYQQALGQGPQFIFQYYEEEERQRGNFPDRFSGHQFPNYSSELNVNALLLGDSALYLCASSREQFTGELFFGEGSRLTVL.

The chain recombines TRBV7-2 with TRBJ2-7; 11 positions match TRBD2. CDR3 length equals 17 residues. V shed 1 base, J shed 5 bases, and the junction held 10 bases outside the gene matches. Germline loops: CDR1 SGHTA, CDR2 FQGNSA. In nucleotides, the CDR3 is TGTGCCAGCAGCTTAGTATTGTCTAGCGGGGGGTCGGACGAGCAGTACTTC. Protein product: CASSLVLSSGGSDEQYF.

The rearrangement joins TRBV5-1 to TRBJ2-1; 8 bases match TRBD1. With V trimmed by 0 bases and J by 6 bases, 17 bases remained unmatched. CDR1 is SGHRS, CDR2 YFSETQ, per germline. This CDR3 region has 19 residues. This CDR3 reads CASSLGSRSERDRINEQFF. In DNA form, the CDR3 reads TGCGCCAGCAGCTTGGGGTCGCGGTCCGAACGGGACAGGATCAATGAGCAGTTCTTC.

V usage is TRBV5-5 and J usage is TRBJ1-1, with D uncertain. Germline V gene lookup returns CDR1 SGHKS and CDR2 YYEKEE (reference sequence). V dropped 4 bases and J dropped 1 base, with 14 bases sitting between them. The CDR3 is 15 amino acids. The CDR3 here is CASSRHDGRNTEAFF. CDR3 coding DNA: TGTGCCAGCAGCCGGCACGATGGACGGAACACTGAAGCTTTCTTT. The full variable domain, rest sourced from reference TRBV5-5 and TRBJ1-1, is DAGVTQSPTHLIKTRGQQVTLRCSPISGHKSVSWYQQVLGQGPQFIFQYYEKEERGRGNFPDRFSARQFPNYSSELNVNALLLGDSALYLCASSRHDGRNTEAFFGQGTRLTVV.

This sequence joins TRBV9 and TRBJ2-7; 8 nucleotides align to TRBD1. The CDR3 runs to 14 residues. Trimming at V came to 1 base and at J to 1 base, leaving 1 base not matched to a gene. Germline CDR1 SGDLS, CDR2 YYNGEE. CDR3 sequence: CASSVNRGSYEQYV. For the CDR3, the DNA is TGTGCCAGCAGCGTAAACAGGGGGTCCTACGAGCAGTACGTC.

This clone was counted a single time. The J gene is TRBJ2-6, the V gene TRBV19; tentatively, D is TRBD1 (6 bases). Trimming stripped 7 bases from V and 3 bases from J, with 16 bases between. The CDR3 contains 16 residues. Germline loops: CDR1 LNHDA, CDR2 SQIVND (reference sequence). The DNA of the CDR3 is TGTGCCAGTACCCGGGGAAGGGGGAGTGGGGCCAACGTCCTGACTTTC. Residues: CASTRGRGSGANVLTF.